The 20 T cell receptor beta chains below all came from one sample that was sequenced in a study of T cells after yellow fever vaccination (dated by TCRdb to about 2019). The intended sense of this specimen's treatment or condition label: live attenuated yellow fever vaccine strain. Library method: 5' RACE. These reads were obtained on an Illumina NovaSeq 6000. The public sequencing data were trimmed at Q25 with fastp and processed into clonotypes with MiXCR by TCRdb, which kept only in-frame beta chains. Every entry covers one CDR3 protein and lists the most common genes and DNA from its rows. A total of 250,000 or so distinct CDR3 sequences appear in this sample, approximately 3.8% of them only once. Together, the top ten hold approximately 18% of the sample. The sequencing used PBMCs, collected 15 days after the yellow fever booster vaccination. The source is a man younger than 35 who received the YFV17D yellow fever vaccine.

This clonotype was counted at least ten times. V usage is TRBV12-3 or TRBV12-4 and J usage is TRBJ2-5; D tentatively fits TRBD1 or TRBD2 (5 bases each). Deletions cut 2 bases from V and 5 bases from J, with 12 bases between. The CDR3 covers 14 residues. CDR3 nucleotide sequence: TGTGCCAGCAGTTTATGGGGGACGGTTGAGACCCAGTACTTC. Translated, it gives CASSLWGTVETQYF.

This clonotype occurred many times. The V gene is TRBV12-3 or TRBV12-4, the J gene TRBJ1-2; D possibly corresponds to TRBD1 (6 bases). This CDR3 has 14 amino acids. With 7 bases removed from V and 7 bases from J, the gap between germline ends came to 19 bases. This CDR3 reads CASTQRGGDVGYTF. The CDR3 DNA is TGTGCCAGCACCCAGAGAGGGGGGGATGTTGGCTACACCTTC.

This clonotype has a count of ten or more. The chain carries TRBV7-9 and TRBJ1-1; D is perhaps TRBD1 (6 bases). The germline V gene has CDR1 SEHNR and CDR2 FQNEAQ (reference sequence). V lost 5 bases to trimming and J lost 1 base, with 14 bases between them. CDR3 size: 15 residues. This CDR3 reads CASSPSPGANTEAFF. CDR3 in DNA: TGTGCCAGCAGCCCTAGTCCGGGGGCGAACACTGAAGCTTTCTTT.

This clonotype was seen many times. The rearrangement uses TRBV9 and TRBJ2-1; D tentatively fits TRBD1 or TRBD2 (5 bases each). V was cut by 3 bases and J by 0 bases, with 10 bases left in between. In germline, CDR1 is SGDLS, CDR2 YYNGEE. The CDR3 loop spans 15 amino acids. The CDR3 loop is CASSDGAGSYNEQFF. In nucleotides, the CDR3 is TGTGCCAGCAGCGATGGGGCGGGCTCCTACAATGAGCAGTTCTTC.

Many counts were recorded for this clonotype. The chain joins TRBV5-1 to TRBJ2-3, with TRBD2 identical over 8 bases. V was pared by 3 bases and J by 4 bases, with 4 bases of the junction left unmatched. The V gene's germline CDR1 is SGHRS and CDR2 YFSETQ. The CDR3 is 14 residues long. The CDR3 nucleotides read TGCGCCAGCAGCTGGAGCGGGGGACCAGATACGCAGTATTTT. It yields the protein CASSWSGGPDTQYF.

This clonotype showed up many times. The rearrangement uses TRBV3-1 and TRBJ1-2; 8 bases line up with TRBD1. J gave up 5 bases and V 4 bases, and 9 bases lay outside the gene matches. The length of the CDR3 is 15 residues. Germline V gene sequence: CDR1 LGHDT, CDR2 YNNKEL (reference sequence). The CDR3 region is CASSRRGTGAYGYTF. CDR3 in DNA: TGTGCCAGCAGCCGAAGAGGGACAGGCGCTTATGGCTACACCTTC.

This clonotype has at least ten counts. The genes are TRBV5-6 and TRBJ1-2, with D tentatively TRBD1 (6 bases). The CDR3 is made up of 15 amino acids. Looked up from germline, CDR1 is SGHDT and CDR2 is YYEEEE. Trimming took off 4 bases at V and 2 bases at J, with 15 bases between the two ends. DNA of the CDR3: TGTGCCAGCAGCCCGTTGACAGGCGCGAACTATGGCTACACCTTC. It is translated as CASSPLTGANYGYTF. The full variable domain, with the rest looked up from reference TRBV5-6 and TRBJ1-2, is DAGVTQSPTHLIKTRGQQVTLRCSPKSGHDTVSWYQQALGQGPQFIFQYYEEEERQRGNFPDRFSGHQFPNYSSELNVNALLLGDSALYLCASSPLTGANYGYTFGSGTRLTVV.

This clonotype was counted at least ten times. DNA of the CDR3: TGTGCCAGCTCTCTAGGGTCATACTACGAGCAGTACGTC. Encoded protein: CASSLGSYYEQYV. The rearrangement joins TRBV18 to TRBJ2-7; the D is unclear. V lost 6 bases to trimming and J lost 3 bases, with 12 bases between them. This CDR3 is built from 13 residues. CDR1 is KGHSH and CDR2 is LQKENI in the germline V gene.

This clonotype occurred many times. V is TRBV12-3 or TRBV12-4 and J is TRBJ1-5; TRBD1 might be the D (5 bases). There are 14 residues in the CDR3. The V end was cut by 2 bases, the J end by 5 bases, with 10 bases between. Here the CDR3 DNA reads TGTGCCAGCAGTTTAACGGGGGGGGATCAGCCCCAGCATTTT. It codes for CASSLTGGDQPQHF.

In this sample, this clonotype turned up many times. The chain links TRBV18 to TRBJ2-5; D may match TRBD1 or TRBD2 (5 bases each). The CDR3 extends over 14 amino acids. V dropped 3 bases and J dropped 5 bases, with 13 bases sitting between them. Germline CDR1 reads KGHSH; CDR2 reads LQKENI. Written as DNA, the CDR3 is TGTGCCAGCTCACCTATGCAGGGACGGGAGACCCAGTACTTC. It yields the protein CASSPMQGRETQYF. The full variable domain, completed using reference TRBV18 and TRBJ2-5, is NAGVMQNPRHLVRRRGQEARLRCSPMKGHSHVYWYRQLPEEGLKFMVYLQKENIIDESGMPKERFSAEFPKEGPSILRIQQVVRGDSAAYFCASSPMQGRETQYFGPGTRLLVL.

This clonotype was observed at least ten times. The J gene is TRBJ2-1, the V gene TRBV7-8; the D gene could be TRBD1 or TRBD2 (5 bases each). V was cut by 3 bases and J by 9 bases, with 21 bases left in between. This CDR3 has 16 residues. CDR1 SGHVS and CDR2 FQNEAQ come from the germline V gene. Here the CDR3 DNA reads TGTGCCAGCAGCTTCCCGCGATCTTGGGGGTCGGGTGAGCAGTTCTTC. This sequence encodes CASSFPRSWGSGEQFF.

Ten or more counts support this clonotype. The chain combines TRBV7-2 with TRBJ1-1; D remains unclear. Per germline, CDR1 SGHTA and CDR2 FQGNSA. V was shortened by 5 bases and J by 0 bases, with 7 bases between the two germline ends. CDR3 length: 13 amino acids. CDR3 nucleotides: TGTGCCAGCAGCATTCAGCTGAACACTGAAGCTTTCTTT. Residues: CASSIQLNTEAFF.

V gene TRBV30 combines with J gene TRBJ1-5; TRBD1 aligns across 11 bases. The J segment lost 5 bases and the V segment lost 5 bases, leaving 2 bases of the junction unmatched. There are 13 residues in the CDR3. Germline V CDR1 and CDR2: GTSNPN, SVGIG (reference sequence). The CDR3 is CAWAGQGDQPQHF. CDR3 nucleotide sequence: TGTGCCTGGGCGGGACAGGGGGATCAGCCCCAGCATTTT.

The table lists this clonotype with many counts. V gene TRBV5-6 combines with J gene TRBJ1-5; the D gene is possibly TRBD1 (5 bases). V lost 6 bases and J 5 bases, leaving 15 bases between the germline ends. Germline V gives CDR1 SGHDT, CDR2 YYEEEE. The CDR3 spans 14 residues. The CDR3 region is CASTNRDSHQPQHF. Here the CDR3 DNA reads TGTGCCAGCACCAATAGGGACTCCCATCAGCCCCAGCATTTT.

The sample holds many counts of this clonotype. The chain uses TRBV7-2 and TRBJ1-5; TRBD1 agrees at 8 bases. This CDR3 contains 14 residues. Germline CDR1 SGHTA, CDR2 FQGNSA. V lost 4 bases and J lost 7; bases outside the gene matches: 6. For the CDR3, the DNA is TGTGCCAGCAGCTCAAACAGGGGGGAACAGCCCCAGCATTTT. Its translation: CASSSNRGEQPQHF.

This clonotype was counted between two and nine times. A read error may be the cause here, since a much bigger clone is one base away. The chain combines TRBV4-3 with TRBJ2-1; D tentatively reads TRBD1 or TRBD2 (5 bases each). Trimming removed 4 bases from V and 9 bases from J, with 31 bases in between. The CDR3 is 19 amino acids. Germline V gene sequence: CDR1 LGHNA, CDR2 YSLEER. The CDR3 DNA reads TGCGCCAGCAGCCCAGAGGTACCTCGAATTAGGGCTTCTGGGGGTGAGCAGTTCTTC. This sequence encodes CASSPEVPRIRASGGEQFF.

This clonotype was seen at least ten times. The chain joins TRBV4-3 to TRBJ2-2, with D uncertain. CDR3 length: 13 residues. The germline CDR1 and CDR2 sequences are LGHNA and YSLEER. Trimming took 3 bases from V and 4 from J, leaving 6 bases between them. The chain's CDR3 is CASSQLFTGELFF. CDR3 sequence (DNA): TGCGCCAGCAGCCAGCTCTTCACCGGGGAGCTGTTTTTT.

This clonotype was detected many times. This chain uses TRBV5-1 with TRBJ1-1, with TRBD1 identical over 9 bases. The V gene end was trimmed by 4 bases and the J gene end by 7 bases; junction bases not matched to a gene: 2. The CDR3 loop spans 12 amino acids. Germline CDR1 and CDR2: SGHRS and YFSETQ. The CDR3: CASSRTGVEAFF. Here the CDR3 DNA reads TGCGCCAGCAGCCGGACAGGGGTTGAAGCTTTCTTT.

This clonotype has at least ten counts. The chain uses TRBV11-2 and TRBJ2-7, with TRBD1 identical over 7 bases. After removal of 5 bases from V and 3 bases from J, the junction contained 4 bases not matched to a gene. CDR3 length: 13 residues. Germline CDR1 and CDR2: SGHAT and FQNNGV. CDR3 sequence (DNA): TGTGCCAGCAGCGGGCGACAGGGCTACGAGCAGTACTTC. This translates into CASSGRQGYEQYF.

This clonotype has ten or more counts. The rearrangement joins TRBV20-1 to TRBJ2-5; D unclear. Germline values: CDR1 DFQATT, CDR2 SNEGSKA (reference sequence). The V and J ends lost 0 bases and 4 bases respectively, with 12 bases between them. The CDR3 has 14 amino acids. CDR3 coding DNA: TGCAGTGCTAGAGATGAATTGGTTCGAGAGACCCAGTACTTC. This encodes CSARDELVRETQYF.